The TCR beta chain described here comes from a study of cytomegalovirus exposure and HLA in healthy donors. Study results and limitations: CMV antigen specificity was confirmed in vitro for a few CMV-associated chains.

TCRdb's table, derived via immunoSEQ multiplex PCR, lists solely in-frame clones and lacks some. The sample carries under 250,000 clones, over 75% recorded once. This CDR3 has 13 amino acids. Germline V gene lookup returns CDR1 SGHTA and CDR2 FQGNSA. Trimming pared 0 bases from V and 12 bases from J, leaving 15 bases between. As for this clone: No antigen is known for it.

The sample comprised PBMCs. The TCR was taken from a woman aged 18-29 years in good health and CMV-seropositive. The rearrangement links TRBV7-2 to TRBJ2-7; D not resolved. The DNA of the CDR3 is TGTGCCAGCAGCTTAGCCCTCTCCGCCGGGTGGTACTTC. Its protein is CASSLALSAGWYF.